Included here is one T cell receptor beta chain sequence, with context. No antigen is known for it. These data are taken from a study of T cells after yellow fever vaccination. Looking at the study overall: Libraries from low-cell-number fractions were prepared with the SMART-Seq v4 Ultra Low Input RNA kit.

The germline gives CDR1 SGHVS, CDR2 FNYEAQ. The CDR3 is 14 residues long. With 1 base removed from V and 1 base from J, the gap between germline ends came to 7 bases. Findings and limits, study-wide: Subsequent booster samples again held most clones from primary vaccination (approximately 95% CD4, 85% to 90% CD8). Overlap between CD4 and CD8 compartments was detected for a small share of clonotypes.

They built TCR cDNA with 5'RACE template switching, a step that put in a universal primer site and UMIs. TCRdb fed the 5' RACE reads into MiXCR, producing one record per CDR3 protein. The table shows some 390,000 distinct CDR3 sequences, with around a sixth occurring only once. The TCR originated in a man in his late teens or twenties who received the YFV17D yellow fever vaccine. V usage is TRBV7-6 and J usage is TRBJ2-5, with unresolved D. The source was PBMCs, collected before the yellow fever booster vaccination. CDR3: CASSLGSRQETQYF. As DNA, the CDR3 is TGTGCCAGCAGCTTAGGTTCCCGCCAAGAGACCCAGTACTTC. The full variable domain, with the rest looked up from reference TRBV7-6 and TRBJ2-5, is GAGVSQSPRYKVTKRGQDVALRCDPISGHVSLYWYRQALGQGPEFLTYFNYEAQQDKSGLPNDRFSAERPEGSISTLTIQRTEQRDSAMYRCASSLGSRQETQYFGPGTRLLVL.